This entry is about one T cell receptor (beta chain). The target of this receptor is not known. Base-call qualities are not available, and no considerably larger clone is one nucleotide away. This entry belongs to a study of OX40 agonist ivuxolimab in advanced cancers. Concerning the study at large: The costimulatory receptor OX40 (CD134) was targeted by ivuxolimab, a fully human IgG2 agonistic monoclonal antibody. A male proportion of roughly 85% and a mean age of approximately 60 years, ranging from about 23 to 90, were recorded for the dose-escalation cohort. Intravenous ivuxolimab was administered to patients every 2 weeks at six dose levels: 0.01, 0.1, 0.3, 1.5, 3 and 10 mg/kg. The point of sequencing TCRbeta in the periphery was to test whether ivuxolimab changed TCR sequence diversity and drove clonal T-cell expansion. Of the roughly 52 dose-escalation patients, hepatocellular carcinoma was present in about 20, melanoma in around 15, renal cell carcinoma in 9 and head and neck cancer in 9. The paper describes the monotherapy dose-escalation part (N ≈ 49 patients) of the phase I trial of ivuxolimab. Prior anti-PD-1, anti-PD-L1 or anti-CTLA-4 therapy was permitted, and checkpoint inhibitors had been received by about two fifths of dose-escalation patients. Partial responses occurred in three dose-escalation patients: two with cutaneous melanoma and one with hepatocellular carcinoma.

The trial excluded patients who had a history of autoimmune disease or were on systemic immunosuppression. Peripheral blood for TCR sequencing was collected from all dose cohorts at baseline, on cycle 4 day 1, and on cycle 7 day 1. The samples were drawn from a first-in-human, open-label, multicenter phase I dose-escalation trial of ivuxolimab. The trial enrolled adults with locally advanced or metastatic head and neck squamous cell, hepatocellular, melanoma or renal cell carcinoma. Before TCR sequencing, CD4+ and CD8+ T cells were separately sorted from peripheral blood. The CDR1 and CDR2 encoded by the germline V gene are SGHTA and FQGTGA. V trim: 5 bases; J trim: 10 bases; unmatched bases: 4. The CDR3 measures 14 amino acids from cysteine to phenylalanine. This entry keeps only the CDR3 DNA: 42 bases, framed from base 1. What the research found in general, with its limitations: The antigen specificity of the peripheral T cells that underwent clonal expansion was not determined. On average, CD8+ T cells showed more expanded clones than CD4+ T cells after ivuxolimab. Low levels of normalized T-cell clonal expansion were also shown by some nonresponding patients. In partial responders in the 0.1-3.0 mg/kg groups, normalized peripheral clonal expansion was found to be among the lowest, especially among CD8+ T cells. At doses from 0.1 to 3.0 mg/kg, clonal expansion was seen in both CD4+ and CD8+ blood T cells between baseline and week 6.

To sequence the TCRbeta CDR3 region, genomic DNA was isolated from the sorted cells. The immunoSEQ Assay was used for sequencing of TCRbeta CDR3 regions. The immuneACCESS repertoire file appears here via TCRdb, limited to in-frame rearrangements. These files lack a portion of the clones; in checked studies, under half of the deficit traces to unresolved V genes, and the cause of the others is not known. Counted in this sample were some 100,000 clones; around 90% of them appeared once. Together, the top ten hold 0.7% to 1% of the sample. The sequencing here drew on CD4+ or CD8+ T cells sorted from blood, taken in a trial of the OX40 agonist ivuxolimab. The rearranged chain carries TRBV7-3 and TRBJ1-6, and 11 junction bases match TRBD1. The clonotype originates from an adult with an advanced solid tumor such as melanoma, head and neck, liver or kidney cancer. The CDR3 has the sequence CASSTGQGGSPLHF. DNA sequence: TGTGCCAGCAGCACGGGACAGGGGGGGTCACCCCTCCACTTT.